This record looks at one T cell receptor beta chain sequence and its context. Assay: immunoSEQ multiplex PCR; the TCRdb copy retains only in-frame clones and omits some. This sample has roughly 200,000 clones, with over 65% found just once. The sample comes from a study of blood T cell repertoires in COVID-19. Across the whole study: PBMCs, B-cell-depleted T cells, or T cells provided the cDNA or gDNA that made up the material.

The Seattle patients joined while their infection was active and were tracked longitudinally afterward. The CDR3 covers 11 residues. Sequenced input: peripheral blood. This clonotype was sampled from a person aged 70 to 79 with COVID-19, enrolled during active disease. The J gene is TRBJ1-5, the V gene TRBV21-1; TRBD1 is the table's D call, not checked against the DNA. TRBV21-1 is a recognized pseudogene. CDR3 DNA sequence: TGTGCCAGCAGCACCAGGCAGCCCCAGCATTTT. Encoded protein: CASSTRQPQHF.